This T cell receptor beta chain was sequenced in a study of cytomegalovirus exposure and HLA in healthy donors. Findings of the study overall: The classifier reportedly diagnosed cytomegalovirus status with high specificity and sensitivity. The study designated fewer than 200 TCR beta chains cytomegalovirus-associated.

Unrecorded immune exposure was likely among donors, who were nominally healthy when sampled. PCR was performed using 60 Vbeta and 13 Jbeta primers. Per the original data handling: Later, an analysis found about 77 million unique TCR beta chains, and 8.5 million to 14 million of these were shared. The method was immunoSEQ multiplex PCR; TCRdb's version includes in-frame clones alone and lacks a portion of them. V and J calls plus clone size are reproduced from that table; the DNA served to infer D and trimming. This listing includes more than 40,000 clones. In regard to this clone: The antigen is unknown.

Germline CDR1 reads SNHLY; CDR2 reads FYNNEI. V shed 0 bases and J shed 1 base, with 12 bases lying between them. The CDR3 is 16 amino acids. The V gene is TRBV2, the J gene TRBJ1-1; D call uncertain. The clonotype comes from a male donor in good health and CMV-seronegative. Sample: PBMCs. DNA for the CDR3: TGTGCCAGCAGTGAAGCTATAATACAGACGAACACTGAAGCTTTCTTT. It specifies CASSEAIIQTNTEAFF.